Shown below are 5 T cell receptor beta chains from a single sample sequenced in a study of cytomegalovirus exposure and HLA in healthy donors. The data were produced by immunoSEQ multiplex PCR, yet TCRdb's version contains in-frame clones alone and is incomplete. The sample has some 330,000 clones; approximately 90% are singletons. Input material: PBMCs. The receptor set was obtained from a woman between 18 and 30 years old in good health and CMV-seronegative.

A single count supports this clone. The genes are TRBV27 and TRBJ2-1; 8 nucleotides agree with TRBD2. J lost 7 bases, V lost 6 bases, and 5 bases had no gene match. The CDR3 sequence is 13 residues long. Per germline, CDR1 MNHEY and CDR2 SMNVEV (reference sequence). CDR3 amino acids: CASRFTGGNEQFF. CDR3 DNA sequence: TGTGCCAGCAGGTTTACGGGGGGGAATGAGCAGTTCTTC.

This clone was counted only a few times. The chain uses TRBV29-1 and TRBJ2-7, with a weak D call TRBD1 (6 bases). V was shortened by 4 bases and J by 3 bases, with 13 bases between the two germline ends. Per the germline V gene, CDR1 is SQVTM and CDR2 is ANQGSEA. The CDR3 contains 13 residues. Here the CDR3 reads CSVGNRANYEQYF. The CDR3 DNA sequence: TGCAGCGTTGGTAACAGGGCCAACTACGAGCAGTACTTC.

This sequence joins TRBV27 and TRBJ2-5; TRBD1 matches 12 bases. CDR1 is MNHEY and CDR2 is SMNVEV in the germline V gene (reference sequence). V lost 1 base, J lost 11 bases, and 8 bases stayed unmatched. The CDR3 totals 15 residues. The CDR3 nucleotides are TGTGCCAGCAGTTTATTGGGACAGGGGGCGCCTAATCAGTACTTC. Protein sequence: CASSLLGQGAPNQYF.

The chain is built from TRBV7-2 and TRBJ2-1; 12 nucleotides align to TRBD2. V was pared by 3 bases and J by 9 bases, with 6 bases of the junction left unmatched. This CDR3 has 15 residues. Germline V gene data show CDR1 as SGHTA and CDR2 as FQGNSA. The CDR3: CASSFVLAGGSEQFF. CDR3 in DNA: TGTGCCAGCAGCTTTGTGCTAGCGGGAGGGAGTGAGCAGTTCTTC.

The chain employs TRBV5-1 and TRBJ2-5, with D maybe TRBD2 (5 bases). Germline V gene data show CDR1 as SGHRS and CDR2 as YFSETQ. Deletions cut 1 base from V and 2 bases from J, with 6 bases between. The CDR3 consists of 13 residues. The CDR3 nucleotides read TGCGCCAGCAGCTTGCGGGAACAAGAGACCCAGTACTTC. It specifies CASSLREQETQYF.